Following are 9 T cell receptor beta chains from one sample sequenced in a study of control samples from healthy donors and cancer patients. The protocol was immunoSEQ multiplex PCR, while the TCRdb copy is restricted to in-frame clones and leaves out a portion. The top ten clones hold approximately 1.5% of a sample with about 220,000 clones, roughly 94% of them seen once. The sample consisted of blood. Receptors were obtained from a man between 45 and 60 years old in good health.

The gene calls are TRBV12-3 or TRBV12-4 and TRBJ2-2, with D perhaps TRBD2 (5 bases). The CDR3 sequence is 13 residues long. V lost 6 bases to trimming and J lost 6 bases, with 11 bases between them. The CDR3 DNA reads TGTGCCAGCAGACCTAGCTGGGCCGGGGAGCTGTTTTTT. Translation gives CASRPSWAGELFF.

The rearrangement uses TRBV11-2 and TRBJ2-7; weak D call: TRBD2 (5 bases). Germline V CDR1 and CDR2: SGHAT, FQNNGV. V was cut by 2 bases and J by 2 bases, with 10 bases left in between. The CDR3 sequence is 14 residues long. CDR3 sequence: CASSLSGLPYEQYF. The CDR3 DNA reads TGTGCCAGCAGCTTATCTGGACTGCCCTACGAGCAGTACTTC.

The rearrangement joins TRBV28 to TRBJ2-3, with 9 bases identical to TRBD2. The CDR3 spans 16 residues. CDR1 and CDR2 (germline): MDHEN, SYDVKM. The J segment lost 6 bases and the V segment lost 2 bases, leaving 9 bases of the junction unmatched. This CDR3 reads CASSLLGGGAKDTQYF. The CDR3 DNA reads TGTGCCAGCAGTTTACTGGGCGGGGGGGCCAAGGATACGCAGTATTTT.

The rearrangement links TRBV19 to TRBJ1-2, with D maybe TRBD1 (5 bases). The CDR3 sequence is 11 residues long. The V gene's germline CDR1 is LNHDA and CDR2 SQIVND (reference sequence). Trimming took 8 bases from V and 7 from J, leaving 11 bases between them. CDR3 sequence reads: CASGAAGGYTF. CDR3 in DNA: TGTGCCAGTGGGGCAGCGGGTGGCTACACCTTC.

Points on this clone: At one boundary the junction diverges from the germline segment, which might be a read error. DNA of the CDR3: TGTGCCAGTAGTATAGCAGGGGGCTCCCACGAGCAGTACTTC. Protein sequence: CASSIAGGSHEQYF. The chain combines TRBV19 with TRBJ2-7; 8 nucleotides agree with TRBD1. This CDR3 is built from 14 residues. Per germline, CDR1 LNHDA and CDR2 SQIVND (reference sequence).

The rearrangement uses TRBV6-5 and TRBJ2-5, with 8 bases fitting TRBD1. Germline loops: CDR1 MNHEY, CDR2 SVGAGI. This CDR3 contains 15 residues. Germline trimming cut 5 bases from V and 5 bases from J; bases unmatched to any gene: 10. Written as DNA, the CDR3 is TGTGCCAGCAGTCCTTCTAACAGGGGGAAGGAGACCCAGTACTTC. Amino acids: CASSPSNRGKETQYF.

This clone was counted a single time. The CDR3: CATGREGANYGYTF. CDR3 coding DNA: TGCGCCACCGGCAGGGAGGGAGCTAACTATGGCTACACCTTC. The chain carries TRBV5-1 and TRBJ1-2; tentatively, D is TRBD1 (5 bases). In germline, CDR1 is SGHRS, CDR2 YFSETQ. The CDR3 contains 14 residues. V lost 9 bases, J lost 0 bases, and 15 bases lay in between.

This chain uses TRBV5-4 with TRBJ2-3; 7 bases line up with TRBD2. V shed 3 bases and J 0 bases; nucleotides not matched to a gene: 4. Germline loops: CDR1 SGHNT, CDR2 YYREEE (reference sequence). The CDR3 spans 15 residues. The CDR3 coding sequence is TGTGCCAGCAGCTGGTCGGGACTAAGCACAGATACGCAGTATTTT. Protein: CASSWSGLSTDTQYF.

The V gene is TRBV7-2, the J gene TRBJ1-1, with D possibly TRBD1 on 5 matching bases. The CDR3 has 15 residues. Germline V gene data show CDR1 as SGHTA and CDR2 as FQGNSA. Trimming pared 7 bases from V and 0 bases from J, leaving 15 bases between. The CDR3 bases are TGTGCCAGCAAGCGAATCGGGGGGGTGAACACTGAAGCTTTCTTT. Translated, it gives CASKRIGGVNTEAFF.